This TCR beta chain was documented in a study of spatial heterogeneity in lung cancer. Study information: Each time, sequencing found more beta-chain sequences than alpha-chain sequences.

Time point of the sample: sample taken at primary tumor resection. Untreated early-stage non-small cell lung cancer patients, 55 to 85 in total, were the donors. Unsorted whole RNA of tumor, nontumor lung or frozen PBMC was sequenced. Each molecule of TCR cDNA was tagged with one unique molecular identifier. In TCRdb, the 5' RACE reads were re-called with MiXCR into one record per CDR3 protein. The repertoire holds 40,000 to 50,000 distinct CDR3 sequences, with roughly an eighth as singletons. Germline V gives CDR1 SGHVS, CDR2 FQNEAQ. This CDR3 has 16 residues. Trimming pared 7 bases from V and 3 bases from J, leaving 22 bases between. A few counts support this clonotype.

The sequence was collected from a male donor with early-stage non-small cell lung cancer. This specimen was PBMCs, taken at surgery. V gene TRBV7-8 combines with J gene TRBJ2-7, with D hard to call. This CDR3 reads CASTYRRRTLVYEQYF. CDR3 coding DNA: TGTGCCAGCACGTACAGACGAAGGACCCTAGTCTACGAGCAGTACTTC.